Listed here are 6 T cell receptor beta chains from one sample, sequenced in a study of T cell responses to AZD1222 COVID-19 vaccine. Sequencing was performed with immunoSEQ multiplex PCR; in TCRdb, only in-frame clones are kept and a portion is missing. The sample shows about 130,000 clones, 86% of them seen only once. The sample in question was peripheral blood, obtained on day 0 of AZD1222 vaccination. The receptors were gathered from an adult in good health.

The chain couples TRBV2 to TRBJ1-4; 7 nucleotides match TRBD1. The germline V gene encodes CDR1 SNHLY and CDR2 FYNNEI. The ends lost 4 bases at V and 8 bases at J; junction bases unmatched: 10. The CDR3 covers 15 residues. CDR3 nucleotide sequence: TGTGCCAGCAGTGGTGGGAACAGGGGAGACGAAAAACTGTTTTTT. It yields the protein CASSGGNRGDEKLFF.

This chain links TRBV18 with TRBJ1-2, with D perhaps matching TRBD1 (6 bases). Per the germline V gene, CDR1 is KGHSH and CDR2 is LQKENI. The ends were cut back, 3 bases at V and 4 bases at J, with 18 bases in the middle. The CDR3 has 16 residues. CDR3 sequence (DNA): TGTGCCAGCTCACCGACCGGGGACACCCTGGGCTATGGCTACACCTTC. As protein: CASSPTGDTLGYGYTF.

The chain is built from TRBV5-1 and TRBJ1-6; D is perhaps TRBD1 (6 bases). V gave up 4 bases and J gave up 7 bases, with 15 bases separating them. This CDR3 is built from 15 residues. Looked up from germline, CDR1 is SGHRS and CDR2 is YFSETQ. This chain's CDR3 is CASSPTNRANSPLHF. The CDR3 nucleotides read TGCGCCAGCAGCCCCACCAACAGGGCCAATTCACCCCTCCACTTT.

This chain joins TRBV28 and TRBJ1-5, with TRBD1 matching over 8 bases. Germline CDR1 is MDHEN and CDR2 is SYDVKM. This CDR3 has 14 amino acids. Losses at the gene ends were 5 bases for V and 6 bases for J; bases not matched to a gene: 6. Written as DNA, the CDR3 is TGTGCCAGCAGTGCGACAGGGGCTGGTCAGCCCCAGCATTTT. Its translation is CASSATGAGQPQHF.

This chain uses TRBV5-1 with TRBJ2-7, with 8 bases aligning to TRBD1. The CDR3 totals 15 residues. The V and J ends lost 0 bases and 2 bases, in that order; junction bases with no gene match: 4. The V gene's germline CDR1 is SGHRS and CDR2 YFSETQ. CDR3 amino acids: CASSLVGQATYEQYF. CDR3 nucleotide sequence: TGCGCCAGCAGCTTGGTGGGACAGGCGACCTACGAGCAGTACTTC.

The rearrangement joins TRBV7-2 to TRBJ1-2; TRBD1 is a possible D gene (6 bases). The CDR3 spans 16 residues. Germline V gene lookup returns CDR1 SGHTA and CDR2 FQGNSA. V lost 5 bases to trimming and J lost 1 base, with 17 bases between them. CDR3 residues: CASSPGGGQYNYGYTF. Here the CDR3 DNA reads TGTGCCAGCAGCCCCGGGGGGGGCCAATATAACTATGGCTACACCTTC.